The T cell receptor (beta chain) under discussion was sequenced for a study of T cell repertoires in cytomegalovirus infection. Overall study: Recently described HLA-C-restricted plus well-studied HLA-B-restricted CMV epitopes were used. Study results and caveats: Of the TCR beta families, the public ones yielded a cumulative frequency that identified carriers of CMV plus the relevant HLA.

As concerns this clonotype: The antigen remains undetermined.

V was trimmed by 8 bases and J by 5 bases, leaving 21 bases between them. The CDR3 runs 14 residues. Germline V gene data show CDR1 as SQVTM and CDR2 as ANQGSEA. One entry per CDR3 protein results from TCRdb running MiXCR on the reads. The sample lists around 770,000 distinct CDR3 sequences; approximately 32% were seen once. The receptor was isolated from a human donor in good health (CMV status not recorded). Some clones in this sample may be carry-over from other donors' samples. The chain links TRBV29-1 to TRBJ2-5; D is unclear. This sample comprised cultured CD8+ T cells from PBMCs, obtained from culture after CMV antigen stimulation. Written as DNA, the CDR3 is TGCAGCTTTAAGAGGTCCACGACCCGGGAGACCCAGTACTTC. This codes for CSFKRSTTRETQYF.